The 23 T cell receptor beta chains given below trace back to one sample, sequenced in a study of T-cell reconstitution after alpha-beta-depleted transplantation in children. Unique molecular identifiers tagged the TCRbeta library. MiXCR was run by TCRdb on the PCR reads, yielding one entry per CDR3 protein. The sample has about 580,000 distinct CDR3 sequences, approximately 30% seen once. The starting material was PBMCs, obtained before TCRalphabeta/CD19-depleted stem cell transplant. Receptors were obtained from a boy younger than two with Wiskott-Aldrich syndrome, due to receive a stem cell transplant.

This chain uses TRBV5-1 with TRBJ1-1; D remains ambiguous. V lost 0 bases to trimming and J lost 3 bases, with 9 bases between them. Per germline, CDR1 SGHRS and CDR2 YFSETQ. The CDR3 loop spans 14 amino acids. The CDR3 coding sequence is TGCGCCAGCAGCTTGGACCGGATCGACACTGAAGCTTTCTTT. This codes for CASSLDRIDTEAFF.

The chain links TRBV27 to TRBJ2-7; TRBD1 is a possible D gene (5 bases). The CDR3 spans 13 residues. V was pared by 4 bases and J by 5 bases, with 12 bases between. CDR1 is MNHEY, CDR2 SMNVEV, per germline (reference sequence). CDR3 loop: CASSSLTVHEQYF. For the CDR3, the DNA is TGTGCCAGCAGTTCACTGACAGTCCACGAGCAGTACTTC.

The chain links TRBV12-3 or TRBV12-4 to TRBJ2-1, with TRBD2 identical over 15 bases. Trimming removed 5 bases from V and 6 bases from J; junction bases left unmatched: 5. This CDR3 spans 16 amino acids. CDR3 nucleotides: TGTGCCAGCAGTCCCTGGACTAGCGGGAGGGCCAATGAGCAGTTCTTC. Protein product: CASSPWTSGRANEQFF.

This clonotype was counted a few times. J is TRBJ2-1 and V is TRBV29-1; 12 bases align to TRBD2. Germline V gene data show CDR1 as SQVTM and CDR2 as ANQGSEA. After removal of 3 bases from V and 10 bases from J, the junction contained 7 bases not matched to a gene. The CDR3 spans 14 residues. The CDR3 sequence: CSVDSLAGGSEQFF. CDR3 sequence (DNA): TGCAGCGTTGATAGCCTAGCGGGAGGGAGCGAGCAGTTCTTC.

The chain uses TRBV5-1 and TRBJ2-3; D unclear. This CDR3 has 17 amino acids. Germline CDR1 SGHRS, CDR2 YFSETQ. V lost 1 base and J 1 base, leaving 16 bases between the germline ends. The CDR3, as DNA: TGCGCCAGCAGCTTGATGCCTGTCTTGGGCGGCACAGATACGCAGTATTTT. Residues: CASSLMPVLGGTDTQYF.

The chain combines TRBV20-1 with TRBJ2-1; D is unresolved. The germline gives CDR1 DFQATT, CDR2 SNEGSKA (reference sequence). The V end lost 1 base, the J end lost 6 bases, and 13 bases lay between the germline ends. The CDR3 has 14 residues. The CDR3 region is CSARVRIASNEQFF. CDR3 DNA: TGCAGTGCTAGAGTTAGGATTGCCTCCAATGAGCAGTTCTTC.

This clonotype has just a few counts. V gene TRBV4-1 combines with J gene TRBJ2-7; D tentatively reads TRBD1 or TRBD2 (5 bases each). The germline V gene has CDR1 MGHRA and CDR2 YSYEKL. Trimming removed 0 bases at V and 2 bases at J, with 8 bases between. This CDR3 has 14 amino acids. The CDR3 loop reads CASSQDWGTYEQYF. The CDR3 DNA reads TGCGCCAGCAGCCAAGATTGGGGGACCTACGAGCAGTACTTC.

CDR3 sequence: CSARAVAGGYEQYF. DNA for the CDR3: TGCAGTGCTAGAGCTGTAGCGGGAGGCTACGAGCAGTACTTC. V is TRBV20-1 and J is TRBJ2-7, with 10 nucleotides matching TRBD2. V trimming: 1 base; J trimming: 3 bases; junction bases outside the gene matches: 3. The germline gives CDR1 DFQATT, CDR2 SNEGSKA (reference sequence). CDR3 size: 14 residues.

The chain has TRBV12-3 or TRBV12-4 and TRBJ2-3; tentatively, D is TRBD1 (6 bases). V dropped 8 bases and J dropped 4 bases, with 13 bases sitting between them. CDR3 length: 13 amino acids. CDR3 in amino acids: CASHRDAADTQYF. CDR3 nucleotides: TGTGCCAGCCACAGGGATGCGGCAGATACGCAGTATTTT.

Only a few counts were recorded for this clonotype. The rearrangement uses TRBV3-1 and TRBJ2-7; 14 nucleotides agree with TRBD2. V was pared by 4 bases and J by 6 bases, with 5 bases of the junction left unmatched. CDR1 and CDR2 from the germline V gene are LGHDT and YNNKEL (reference sequence). CDR3 length equals 15 residues. This CDR3 reads CASSPGLAGVGEQYF. The CDR3 DNA follows: TGTGCCAGCAGCCCGGGACTAGCGGGAGTTGGCGAGCAGTACTTC.

DNA for the CDR3: TGCGCCAGCAGCTTGGTAGGCGGGGGAAACAATGAGCAGTTCTTC. Translation gives CASSLVGGGNNEQFF. The chain employs TRBV5-1 and TRBJ2-1, with 7 bases that match TRBD2. The CDR3 has 15 residues. CDR1 and CDR2 (germline): SGHRS, YFSETQ. Trimming removed 0 bases from V and 5 bases from J; junction bases left unmatched: 5.

There are a few counts of this clonotype. V is TRBV20-1 and J is TRBJ2-1, with 8 bases lining up with TRBD2. CDR3 length: 13 amino acids. Trimming at V came to 5 bases and at J to 9 bases, leaving 9 bases not matched to a gene. Germline loops: CDR1 DFQATT, CDR2 SNEGSKA (reference sequence). CDR3 region: CSAWSGGPGEQFF. DNA for the CDR3: TGCAGTGCTTGGTCGGGAGGGCCGGGTGAGCAGTTCTTC.

The sample holds a few counts of this clonotype. This chain joins TRBV6-1 and TRBJ2-1; 13 bases fit TRBD2. After removal of 1 base from V and 5 bases from J, the junction contained 2 bases not matched to a gene. Germline V gene lookup returns CDR1 MNHNS and CDR2 SASEGT. This CDR3 comprises 16 residues. The CDR3 DNA is TGTGCCAGCAGTGAAGGGACTAGCGGGAGACACAATGAGCAGTTCTTC. This codes for CASSEGTSGRHNEQFF.

The chain has TRBV20-1 and TRBJ2-5; D is unclear. The CDR3 is 13 residues long. CDR1 and CDR2 from the germline V gene are DFQATT and SNEGSKA (reference sequence). V was cut by 4 bases and J by 5 bases, with 14 bases left in between. This chain's CDR3 is CSAIPLVRETQYF. The CDR3, as DNA: TGCAGTGCTATTCCCCTAGTACGGGAGACCCAGTACTTC.

This clonotype has only a few counts. The gene calls are TRBV4-1 and TRBJ2-5; TRBD2 aligns across 15 bases. CDR1 and CDR2 from the germline V gene are MGHRA and YSYEKL. The CDR3 loop spans 19 amino acids. V trimming: 0 bases; J trimming: 2 bases; junction bases outside the gene matches: 7. In DNA form, the CDR3 reads TGCGCCAGCAGCCAAGACAACCCGGGACTAGCGGGAGGTCAAGAGACCCAGTACTTC. It yields the protein CASSQDNPGLAGGQETQYF.

This clonotype was seen at least ten times. This sequence joins TRBV5-1 and TRBJ1-5; TRBD1 matches at 7 bases. J gave up 7 bases and V 0 bases, and 4 bases lay outside the gene matches. CDR1 is SGHRS and CDR2 is YFSETQ in the germline V gene. The length of the CDR3 is 14 residues. The CDR3 DNA follows: TGCGCCAGCAGCTTGGGACAGGGAGACCAGCCCCAGCATTTT. Residues: CASSLGQGDQPQHF.

Here the CDR3 reads CASSLGTHSSTDTQYF. In DNA, the CDR3 is TGCGCCAGCAGCTTGGGGACCCACTCCTCCACAGATACGCAGTATTTT. This rearrangement joins TRBV5-1 to TRBJ2-3, with D hard to call. Germline V gene data show CDR1 as SGHRS and CDR2 as YFSETQ. V shed 0 bases and J shed 2 bases, with 13 bases lying between them. CDR3 size: 16 residues.

This chain uses TRBV7-9 with TRBJ1-1; 9 nucleotides line up with TRBD1. The junction had 5 bases not matched to a gene; V was cut back by 1 base and J by 5 bases. The length of the CDR3 is 15 residues. Germline V gene lookup returns CDR1 SEHNR and CDR2 FQNEAQ (reference sequence). CDR3 loop: CASSLGGQGRTEAFF. For the CDR3, the DNA is TGTGCCAGCAGCTTAGGGGGACAGGGAAGGACTGAAGCTTTCTTT.

This clonotype was found a few times. This chain uses TRBV10-3 with TRBJ1-4; 7 nucleotides match TRBD1. The ends lost 5 bases at V and 5 bases at J; junction bases unmatched: 2. The CDR3 has 13 residues. Germline loops: CDR1 ENHRY, CDR2 SYGVKD. The CDR3 DNA reads as TGTGCCATCAGTCCAGGGGGAAATGAAAAACTGTTTTTT. It encodes CAISPGGNEKLFF.

The chain has TRBV24-1 and TRBJ2-1, with 8 bases that match TRBD2. The CDR3 totals 14 residues. V gave up 6 bases and J gave up 6 bases; unmatched junction bases: 6. The germline CDR1 and CDR2 sequences are KGHDR and SFDVKD. CDR3 sequence (DNA): TGTGCCACCAGTAACAGCGGGGGTGCCAATGAGCAGTTCTTC. This gives the protein CATSNSGGANEQFF.

This clonotype was seen many times. This chain joins TRBV7-2 and TRBJ1-6, with D perhaps TRBD1 (5 bases). In germline, CDR1 is SGHTA, CDR2 FQGNSA. V lost 6 bases to trimming and J lost 8 bases, with 11 bases between them. This CDR3 has 13 amino acids. The CDR3 sequence is CASREGADSPLHF. CDR3 nucleotides: TGTGCCAGCAGAGAAGGGGCCGATTCACCCCTCCACTTT.

V is TRBV20-1 and J is TRBJ2-7, with 9 bases that match TRBD2. The CDR3 loop spans 14 amino acids. V was pared by 4 bases and J by 2 bases, with 6 bases of the junction left unmatched. The germline gives CDR1 DFQATT, CDR2 SNEGSKA (reference sequence). The CDR3 reads CSATVAGDPYEQYF. CDR3 DNA sequence: TGCAGTGCTACGGTAGCGGGAGACCCCTACGAGCAGTACTTC.

The chain couples TRBV10-3 to TRBJ2-3; D tentatively reads TRBD1 or TRBD2 (5 bases each). V was trimmed by 4 bases and J by 0 bases, leaving 11 bases between them. CDR3 length equals 15 residues. Germline V gene data show CDR1 as ENHRY and CDR2 as SYGVKD. In DNA form, the CDR3 reads TGTGCCATCAGTGGAGAGGGACGGAGCACAGATACGCAGTATTTT. Translated, it gives CAISGEGRSTDTQYF.